The source of this TCR beta chain is a study of OX40 agonist ivuxolimab in advanced cancers. Study-level points and caveats: CD8+ T cells were the subset that, on average, had more expanded clones than CD4+.

Germline-derived CDR1 and CDR2 are LNHNV and YYDKDF (reference sequence). Trimming cost V 0 bases and J 4 bases, with 10 bases left between them. The CDR3 has 15 amino acids. TCRdb keeps only in-frame clones here, not all; method: immunoSEQ multiplex PCR. The data show 90,000 or so clones, 89% seen once. This clone appeared a single time. Antigen: not known. The sequenced sample was CD4+ or CD8+ T cells sorted from blood, obtained in a trial of the OX40 agonist ivuxolimab. V is TRBV15 and J is TRBJ1-5, with unresolved D. This clonotype was sampled from an adult with an advanced solid tumor such as melanoma, head and neck, liver or kidney cancer. For the CDR3, the DNA is TGTGCCACCAGCAGAGATGCAGTGGAAAATCAGCCCCAGCATTTT. Protein product: CATSRDAVENQPQHF. Full variable domain (remainder filled in from reference TRBV15 and TRBJ1-5): DAMVIQNPRYQVTQFGKPVTLSCSQTLNHNVMYWYQQKSSQAPKLLFHYYDKDFNNEADTPDNFQSRRPNTSFCFLDIRSPGLGDTAMYLCATSRDAVENQPQHFGDGTRLSIL.